This TCR beta chain emerged from a study of blood T cells in healthy people across ages. Notes on the study in general: Donor CMV status was unknown, possibly confounding expanded clonotype changes. Unsorted PBMCs blocked a conclusive comparison of naive and antigen-experienced cells.

Per germline, CDR1 KGHDR and CDR2 SFDVKD. The CDR3 is 17 residues long. Trimming took 2 bases from V and 3 from J, leaving 16 bases between them. Worth noting for this clonotype: As yet, its antigen is unknown.

Each donor supplied roughly 10 milliliters of peripheral blood. A second PCR, run for about 7 to 11 cycles, used a sample-barcoded 5' primer plus a J-beta primer mix. TCRdb reanalysed the 5' RACE reads using MiXCR and keeps one entry per CDR3 protein. The sample includes about 1.6 million distinct CDR3 sequences, about 35% of them seen just once. What was sequenced was blood. This TCR derives from a woman under 40 in good health. This sequence joins TRBV24-1 and TRBJ2-1; D possibly corresponds to TRBD1 (6 bases). The CDR3 sequence is CATSDSQDRLFYNEQFF. In nucleotides, the CDR3 is TGTGCCACCAGTGATTCCCAAGACAGGCTGTTCTACAATGAGCAGTTCTTC.